This TCR beta chain was sequenced in a study of Tregs in tolerant kidney transplant recipients. Regarding the study as a whole: This study did not directly address biological reproducibility. Few patients were studied, so findings need validation in larger groups.

Mixed chimerism was transient after nonmyeloablative marrow transplants from related graft donors. Unstimulated Tregs (CD4+CD25+CD127-) and CD4+CD25- non-Tregs were sorted from PBMCs. Measured with immunoSEQ multiplex PCR; TCRdb has only the in-frame clones, and not every one. The profile shows 74,000 or so clones, about 91% of them singletons. The germline V gene has CDR1 SGHKS and CDR2 YYEKEE (reference sequence). This CDR3 comprises 15 residues. V was trimmed by 2 bases and J by 8 bases, leaving 17 bases between them. With regard to this clone: Its antigen is unknown.

Sequences were derived from CD4+ T cells from blood (PBMCs), sampled 24 months after the transplant. The source of this sequence is a human patient who received a combined kidney and bone marrow transplant. Some T cells may be graft donor cells. The chain couples TRBV5-5 to TRBJ1-3; D unclear. As DNA, the CDR3 is TGTGCCAGCAGCTTCTCACCTTCCGAAGCGGACACCATATATTTT. This gives the protein CASSFSPSEADTIYF.